Listed here are 7 T cell receptor beta chains from one sample, sequenced in a study of cytomegalovirus exposure and HLA in healthy donors (dated by TCRdb to the late 2010s). Library construction relied on the immunoSEQ multiplex PCR assay. TCRdb obtained this table from immuneACCESS and retained in-frame rearrangements with V and J assigned. These tables miss some clones; where compared with another copy, unresolved V genes account for less than half of the shortfall, and the remainder is unexplained. Across this sample there are 120,000 or so clones, with approximately 85% seen only once. Around 5% of the sample lies in the top ten. The sequencing input was PBMCs. The source of these receptors is a man between 18 and 35 years old in good health and CMV-seronegative.

This clone was recorded only once. The rearrangement links TRBV6-1 to TRBJ2-3; D perhaps matches TRBD2 (6 bases). The germline V gene encodes CDR1 MNHNS and CDR2 SASEGT. CDR3 length: 15 residues. The V end lost 1 base, the J end lost 8 bases, and 16 bases lay between the germline ends. In DNA, the CDR3 is TGTGCCAGCAGTGAAGGGGGACTCTCCTCGGGTACGCAGTATTTT. This encodes CASSEGGLSSGTQYF.

This rearrangement joins TRBV30 to TRBJ2-1; TRBD2 might be the D (6 bases). The ends were cut back, 1 base at V and 6 bases at J, with 13 bases in the middle. This CDR3 has 14 residues. CDR1 and CDR2 from the germline V gene are GTSNPN and SVGIG (reference sequence). CDR3 DNA: TGTGCCTGGAGTGCGGGAGCCTCGGTCAATGAGCAGTTCTTC. Its translation: CAWSAGASVNEQFF.

This clone showed up just once. V and J are TRBV9 and TRBJ2-1; 9 nucleotides agree with TRBD2. The V and J ends lost 4 bases and 7 bases, in that order; junction bases with no gene match: 6. Germline lookup yields CDR1 SGDLS and CDR2 YYNGEE. This CDR3 is 14 amino acids long. The CDR3 loop is CASSISGGGNEQFF. CDR3 sequence (DNA): TGTGCCAGCAGCATTAGCGGGGGCGGGAATGAGCAGTTCTTC.

The chain employs TRBV11-2 and TRBJ2-7; 11 bases agree with TRBD2. The ends lost 7 bases at V and 3 bases at J; junction bases unmatched: 8. This CDR3 has 15 amino acids. CDR1 and CDR2 from the germline V gene are SGHAT and FQNNGV. The CDR3 sequence: CASKTDTSGSYEQYF. The CDR3 DNA follows: TGTGCCAGCAAAACAGACACTAGCGGGAGCTACGAGCAGTACTTC. The full variable domain, its missing parts supplied by reference TRBV11-2 and TRBJ2-7, is EAGVAQSPRYKIIEKRQSVAFWCNPISGHATLYWYQQILGQGPKLLIQFQNNGVVDDSQLPKDRFSAERLKGVDSTLKIQPAKLEDSAVYLCASKTDTSGSYEQYFGPGTRLTVT.

The rearrangement joins TRBV18 to TRBJ2-7; D call uncertain. This CDR3 region has 16 residues. The V gene's germline CDR1 is KGHSH and CDR2 LQKENI. Trimming took 3 bases from V and 9 from J, leaving 24 bases between them. This CDR3 is CASSPGNSPLTLGQYF. The CDR3 DNA is TGTGCCAGCTCACCTGGAAACAGCCCACTTACTTTGGGGCAGTACTTC.

J is TRBJ1-2 and V is TRBV30, with D maybe TRBD1 (5 bases). The V and J ends lost 5 bases and 2 bases respectively, with 12 bases between them. The CDR3 runs to 13 residues. Germline values: CDR1 GTSNPN, CDR2 SVGIG (reference sequence). The DNA of the CDR3 is TGTGCCTGGGGACCTAGGGGAAACTATGGCTACACCTTC. Amino acid sequence: CAWGPRGNYGYTF.

This chain uses TRBV29-1 with TRBJ1-2, with no clear D. Germline-derived CDR1 and CDR2 are SQVTM and ANQGSEA. Trimming took 7 bases from V and 10 from J, leaving 16 bases between them. This CDR3 is built from 11 residues. The DNA of the CDR3 is TGCAGCGCCGCCGGGAGCACAGACTACACCTTC. It yields the protein CSAAGSTDYTF.